This T cell receptor (beta chain) was identified during a study of shared clonotypes between healthy human individuals. Overall study: CD4 naive cells filled three plates per donor, CD4 memory three, CD8 naive two and CD8 memory one.

Profiling relied on immunoSEQ multiplex PCR, and the TCRdb table lists in-frame clones only, not all of them. In the table there are 2,500,000 or so clones, 85% to 95% of which are singletons. V lost 1 base to trimming and J lost 1 base; unmatched junction nucleotides: 7. The CDR3 has 17 amino acids. The germline gives CDR1 SGHAT, CDR2 FQNNGV. The study drew its donors from healthy HIV-negative adults without recent acute infections or vaccinations. The receptor comes from a man aged 18-30 years in good health. Sequencing used naive CD4+ T cells sorted from blood. Documented subset: CD45RA+ positively selected. V usage is TRBV11-2 and J usage is TRBJ1-5; 7 bases map to TRBD1. The CDR3 spells CASSLVGSRGSNQPQHF. As DNA, the CDR3 is TGTGCCAGCAGCTTAGTGGGTAGCAGGGGGAGCAATCAGCCCCAGCATTTT. The complete variable domain, with remaining parts taken from reference TRBV11-2 and TRBJ1-5, reads EAGVAQSPRYKIIEKRQSVAFWCNPISGHATLYWYQQILGQGPKLLIQFQNNGVVDDSQLPKDRFSAERLKGVDSTLKIQPAKLEDSAVYLCASSLVGSRGSNQPQHFGDGTRLSIL.